The T cell receptor beta chain described here comes from a study of vaccination and CD4 T cells after COVID-19. Across the whole study: The convalescent group had six males, four females, seven Caucasians, two Asians, one multiracial. Samples taken post-COVID came a median approximately 100 days after diagnosis, ranging from 35 to 161.

Treatment here: roughly 10-day PBMC culture with coronavirus spike peptide pools or control peptides (ViraFEST assay). Convalescent patients tested SARS-CoV-2 PCR positive from March to December 2020, before Alpha, Beta and Delta emerged. Note on this clonotype: Its antigen is still unknown.

Germline V lookup: CDR1 MNHNS, CDR2 SASEGT. This CDR3 comprises 15 residues. After removal of 7 bases from V and 2 bases from J, the junction contained 7 bases not matched to a gene. The Oncomine TCR Beta short-read assay was applied to DNA of cultured CD4+ T cells. It was from cultured CD4+ T cells that genomic DNA was extracted. Using its own MiXCR run on the PCR reads, TCRdb lists one record per CDR3 protein. The table includes over 10,000 distinct CDR3 sequences, roughly two fifths detected once. The receptor comes from a human donor who had recovered from COVID-19. Source material: CD4+ T cells from blood, cultured in vitro. The chain carries TRBV6-1 and TRBJ1-3; 8 nucleotides align to TRBD1. The CDR3 loop is CASKPQGQAGNTIYF. CDR3 DNA: TGTGCCAGCAAGCCACAGGGACAGGCTGGAAACACCATATATTTT.